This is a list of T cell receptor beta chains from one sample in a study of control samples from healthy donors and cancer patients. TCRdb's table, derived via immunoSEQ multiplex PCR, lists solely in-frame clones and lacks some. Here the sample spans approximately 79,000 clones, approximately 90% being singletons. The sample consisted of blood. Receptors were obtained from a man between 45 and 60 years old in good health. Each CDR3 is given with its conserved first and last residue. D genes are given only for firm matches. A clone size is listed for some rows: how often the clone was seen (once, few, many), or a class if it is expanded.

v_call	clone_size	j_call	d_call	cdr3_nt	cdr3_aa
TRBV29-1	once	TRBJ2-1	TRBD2	TGCAGCGTTGTTTATTCGGGGGGGAGCTCCTACAATGAGCAGTTCTTC	CSVVYSGGSSYNEQFF
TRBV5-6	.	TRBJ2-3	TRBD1	TGTGCCAGCAGCTCAGACAGGGGTTTGACAGATACGCAGTATTTT	CASSSDRGLTDTQYF
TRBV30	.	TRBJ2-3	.	TGTGCCTGGGGCTGGGGCCTGTACACAGATACGCAGTATTTT	CAWGWGLYTDTQYF
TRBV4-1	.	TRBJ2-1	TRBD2	TGCGCCAGCAGCGTACTAGCGGGGTATGTGTACAATGAGCAGTTCTTC	CASSVLAGYVYNEQFF
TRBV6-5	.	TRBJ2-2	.	TGTGCCAGCAGTTACGGGGGAATGACCGGGGAGCTGTTTTTT	CASSYGGMTGELFF
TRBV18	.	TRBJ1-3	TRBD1	TGTGCCAGCTCACCGACAGGGGTCGGAAACACCATATATTTT	CASSPTGVGNTIYF
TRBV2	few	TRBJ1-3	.	TGTGCCAGCGGGGCGACAGCCTCTGGAAACACCATATATTTT	CASGATASGNTIYF
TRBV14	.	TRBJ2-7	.	TGTGCCAGCAGCCAAGAATCAGGGTCCTCCTACGAGCAGTACTTC	CASSQESGSSYEQYF
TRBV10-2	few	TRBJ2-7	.	TGCGCCAGCATTCTTCCGGGACTGAATTACGAGCAGTACTTC	CASILPGLNYEQYF
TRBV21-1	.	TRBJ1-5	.	TGTGCCAGCAGCAAAGAGGGAGCAGGGTCTTGCAATCAGCCCCAGCATTTT	CASSKEGAGSCNQPQHF
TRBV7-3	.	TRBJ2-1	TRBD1	TGTGCCAGCAGCCAAGGGACAGGTGATTACAATGAGCAGTTCTTC	CASSQGTGDYNEQFF
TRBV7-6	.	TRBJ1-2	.	TGTGCCAGCAGCCGGGGGGTGGGAGCTGACTATGGCTACACCTTC	CASSRGVGADYGYTF
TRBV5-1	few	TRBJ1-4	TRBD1	TGCGCCAGCAGCTTGGACAGGGGGGCTGAAAAACTGTTTTTT	CASSLDRGAEKLFF
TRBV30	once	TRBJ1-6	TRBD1	TGTGCCGGCCCAGGGGGGACAGACTATTCACCCCTCCACTTT	CAGPGGTDYSPLHF
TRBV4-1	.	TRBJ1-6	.	TGCGCCAGCAGCGAGCGGACTGAAACACCCCTCCACTTT	CASSERTETPLHF
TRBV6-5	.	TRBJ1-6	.	TGTGCCAGCAGTTACGGGGGGGGGCTTAGTAGTTCACCCCTCCACTTT	CASSYGGGLSSSPLHF
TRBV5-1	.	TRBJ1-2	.	TGCGCCAGCAGCTTGGAGGGCGCCAACTATGGCTACACCTTC	CASSLEGANYGYTF